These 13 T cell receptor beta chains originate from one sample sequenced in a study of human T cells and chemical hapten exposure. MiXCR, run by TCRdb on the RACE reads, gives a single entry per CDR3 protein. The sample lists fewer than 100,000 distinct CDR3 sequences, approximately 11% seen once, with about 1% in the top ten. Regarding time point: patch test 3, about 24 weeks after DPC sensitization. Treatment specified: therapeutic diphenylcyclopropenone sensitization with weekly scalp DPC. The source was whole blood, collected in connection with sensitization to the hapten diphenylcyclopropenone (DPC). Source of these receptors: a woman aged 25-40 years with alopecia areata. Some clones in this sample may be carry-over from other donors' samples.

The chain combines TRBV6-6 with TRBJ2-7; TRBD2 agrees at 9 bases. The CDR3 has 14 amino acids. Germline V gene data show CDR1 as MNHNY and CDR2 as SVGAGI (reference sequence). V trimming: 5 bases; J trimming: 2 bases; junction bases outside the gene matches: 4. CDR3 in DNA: TGTGCCAGCAGTACGGGACTAGCTCCCTACGAGCAGTACTTC. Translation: CASSTGLAPYEQYF.

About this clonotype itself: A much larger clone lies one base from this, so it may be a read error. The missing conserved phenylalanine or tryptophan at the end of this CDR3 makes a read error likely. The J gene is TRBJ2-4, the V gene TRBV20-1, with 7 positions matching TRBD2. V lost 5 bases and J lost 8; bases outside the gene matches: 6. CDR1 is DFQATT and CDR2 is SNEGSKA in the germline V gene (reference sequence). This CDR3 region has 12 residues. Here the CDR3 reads CSAWASGDIQYS. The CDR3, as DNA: TGCAGTGCTTGGGCAAGCGGGGACATTCAGTACTCC.

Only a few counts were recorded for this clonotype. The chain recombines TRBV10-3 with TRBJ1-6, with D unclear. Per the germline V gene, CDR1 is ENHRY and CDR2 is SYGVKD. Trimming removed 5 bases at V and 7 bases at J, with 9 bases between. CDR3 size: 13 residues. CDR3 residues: CAISPDLNSPLHF. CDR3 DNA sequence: TGTGCCATCAGTCCTGACCTGAATTCACCCCTCCACTTT.

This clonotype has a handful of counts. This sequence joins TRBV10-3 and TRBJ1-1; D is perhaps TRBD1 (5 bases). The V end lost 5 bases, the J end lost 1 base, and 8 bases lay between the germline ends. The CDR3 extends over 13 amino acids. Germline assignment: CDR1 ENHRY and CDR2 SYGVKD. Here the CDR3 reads CAISPTGNTEAFF. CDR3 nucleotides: TGTGCCATCAGTCCTACAGGGAACACTGAAGCTTTCTTT.

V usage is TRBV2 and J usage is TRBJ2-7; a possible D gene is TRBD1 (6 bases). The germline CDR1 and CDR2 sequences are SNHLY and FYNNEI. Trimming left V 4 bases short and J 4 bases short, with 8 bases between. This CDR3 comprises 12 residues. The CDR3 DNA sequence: TGTGCCAGCAGTGCACAGGGATACGAGCAGTACGTC. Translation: CASSAQGYEQYV.

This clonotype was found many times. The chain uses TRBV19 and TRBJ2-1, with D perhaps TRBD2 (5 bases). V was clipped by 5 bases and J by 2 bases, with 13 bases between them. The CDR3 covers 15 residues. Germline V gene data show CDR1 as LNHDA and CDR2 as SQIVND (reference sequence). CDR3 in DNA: TGTGCCAGTAGTCCGGGGTCGAGCCCCTACAATGAGCAGTTCTTC. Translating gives CASSPGSSPYNEQFF.

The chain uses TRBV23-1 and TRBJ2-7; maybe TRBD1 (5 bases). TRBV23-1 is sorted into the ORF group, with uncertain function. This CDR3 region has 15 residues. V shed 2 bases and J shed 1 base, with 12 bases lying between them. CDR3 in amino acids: CASSQPNQGSYEQYV. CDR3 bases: TGCGCCAGCAGTCAACCTAACCAGGGTTCCTACGAGCAGTACGTC.

The CDR3 spells CASSDGHEGYGYTF. The CDR3 nucleotides read TGTGCCAGCAGTGACGGACATGAGGGATATGGCTACACCTTC. This chain uses TRBV6-4 with TRBJ1-2; tentatively, D is TRBD1 (5 bases). CDR3 length: 14 residues. Germline V gene sequence: CDR1 MRHNA, CDR2 SNTAGT. V was cut by 2 bases and J by 5 bases, with 12 bases left in between.

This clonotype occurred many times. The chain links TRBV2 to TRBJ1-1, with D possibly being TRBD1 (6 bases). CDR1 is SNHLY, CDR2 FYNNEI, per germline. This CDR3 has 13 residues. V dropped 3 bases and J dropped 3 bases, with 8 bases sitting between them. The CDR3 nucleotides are TGTGCCAGCAGTGACAGGGGATACACTGAAGCTTTCTTT. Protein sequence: CASSDRGYTEAFF.

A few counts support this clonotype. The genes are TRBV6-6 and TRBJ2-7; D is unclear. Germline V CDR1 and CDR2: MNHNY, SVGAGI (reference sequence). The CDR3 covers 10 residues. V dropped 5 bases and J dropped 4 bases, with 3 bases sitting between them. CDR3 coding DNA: TGTGCCAGCAGTGGTTACGAGCAGTACTTC. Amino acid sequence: CASSGYEQYF.

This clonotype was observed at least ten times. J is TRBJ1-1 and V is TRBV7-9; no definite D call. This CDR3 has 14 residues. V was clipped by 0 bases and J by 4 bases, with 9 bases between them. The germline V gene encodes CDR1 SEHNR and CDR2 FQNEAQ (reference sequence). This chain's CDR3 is CASSLANFGTEAFF. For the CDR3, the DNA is TGTGCCAGCAGCTTAGCGAACTTTGGCACTGAAGCTTTCTTT.

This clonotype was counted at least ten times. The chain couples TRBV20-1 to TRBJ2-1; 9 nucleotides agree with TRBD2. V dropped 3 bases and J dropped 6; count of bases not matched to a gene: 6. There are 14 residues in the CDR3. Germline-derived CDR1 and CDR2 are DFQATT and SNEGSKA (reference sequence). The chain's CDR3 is CSARGGRAANEQFF. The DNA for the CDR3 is TGCAGTGCTAGGGGCGGGAGGGCCGCCAATGAGCAGTTCTTC.

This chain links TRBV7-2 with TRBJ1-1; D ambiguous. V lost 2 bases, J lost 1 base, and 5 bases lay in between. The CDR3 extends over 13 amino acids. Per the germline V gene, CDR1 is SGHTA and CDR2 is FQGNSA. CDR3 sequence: CASSLNGNTEAFF. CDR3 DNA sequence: TGTGCCAGCAGCTTAAACGGGAACACTGAAGCTTTCTTT.